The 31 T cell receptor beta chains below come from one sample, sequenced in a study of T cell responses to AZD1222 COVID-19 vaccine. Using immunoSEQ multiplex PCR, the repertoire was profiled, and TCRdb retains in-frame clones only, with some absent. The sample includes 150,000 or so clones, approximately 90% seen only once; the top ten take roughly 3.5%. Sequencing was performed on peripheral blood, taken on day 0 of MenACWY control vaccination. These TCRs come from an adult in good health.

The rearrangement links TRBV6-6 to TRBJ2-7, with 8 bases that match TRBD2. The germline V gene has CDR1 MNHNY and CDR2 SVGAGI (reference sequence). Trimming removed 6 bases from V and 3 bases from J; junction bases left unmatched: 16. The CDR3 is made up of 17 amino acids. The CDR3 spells CASSRLSAASGFYEQYF. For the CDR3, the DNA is TGTGCCAGCAGCCGACTATCTGCTGCTAGCGGGTTCTACGAGCAGTACTTC.

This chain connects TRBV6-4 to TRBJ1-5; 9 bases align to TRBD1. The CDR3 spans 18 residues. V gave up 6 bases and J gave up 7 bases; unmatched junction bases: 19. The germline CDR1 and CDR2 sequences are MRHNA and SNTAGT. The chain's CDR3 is CASRAPGQGPPIGQPQHF. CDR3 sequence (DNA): TGTGCCAGCAGGGCCCCGGGACAGGGTCCCCCCATTGGGCAGCCCCAGCATTTT.

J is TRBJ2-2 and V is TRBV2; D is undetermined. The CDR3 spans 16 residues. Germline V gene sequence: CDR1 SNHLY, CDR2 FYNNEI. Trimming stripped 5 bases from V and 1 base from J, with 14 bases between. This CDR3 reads CASSPRGTVNTGELFF. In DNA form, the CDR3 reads TGTGCCAGCAGTCCGCGCGGTACGGTGAACACCGGGGAGCTGTTTTTT.

The CDR3, as DNA: TGTGCCAGCAGCCCGGGACTAGCGGAGTACTACGAGCAGTACTTC. Its translation is CASSPGLAEYYEQYF. This chain connects TRBV5-4 to TRBJ2-7; 11 nucleotides line up with TRBD2. J was trimmed by 3 bases and V by 4 bases; bases with no gene match: 6. This CDR3 has 15 residues. Germline values: CDR1 SGHNT, CDR2 YYREEE (reference sequence).

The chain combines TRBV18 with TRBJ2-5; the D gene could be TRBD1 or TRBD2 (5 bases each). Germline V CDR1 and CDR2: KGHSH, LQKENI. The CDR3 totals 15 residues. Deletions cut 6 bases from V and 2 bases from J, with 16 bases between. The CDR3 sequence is CASSSLRGPQETQYF. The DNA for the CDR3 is TGTGCCAGCTCCTCCCTACGGGGCCCGCAAGAGACCCAGTACTTC.

The CDR3 reads CAWSRDRGLNEQFF. Written as DNA, the CDR3 is TGTGCCTGGAGTCGGGACAGGGGACTCAATGAGCAGTTCTTC. This sequence joins TRBV30 and TRBJ2-1; 10 nucleotides line up with TRBD1. Trimming cost V 2 bases and J 6 bases; bases outside gene matches: 4. The germline CDR1 and CDR2 sequences are GTSNPN and SVGIG (reference sequence). The CDR3 covers 14 residues.

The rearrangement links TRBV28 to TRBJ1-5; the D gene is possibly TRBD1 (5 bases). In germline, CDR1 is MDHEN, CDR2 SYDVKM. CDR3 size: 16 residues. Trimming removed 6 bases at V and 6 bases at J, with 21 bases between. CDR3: CASSENGGGVGQPQHF. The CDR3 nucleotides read TGTGCCAGCAGCGAAAACGGCGGGGGAGTCGGTCAGCCCCAGCATTTT.

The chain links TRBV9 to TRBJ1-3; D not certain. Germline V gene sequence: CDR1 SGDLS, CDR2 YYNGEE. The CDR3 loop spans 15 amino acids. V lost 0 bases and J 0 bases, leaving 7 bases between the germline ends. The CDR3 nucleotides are TGTGCCAGCAGCGTAGGGCTACCCTCTGGAAACACCATATATTTT. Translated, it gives CASSVGLPSGNTIYF.

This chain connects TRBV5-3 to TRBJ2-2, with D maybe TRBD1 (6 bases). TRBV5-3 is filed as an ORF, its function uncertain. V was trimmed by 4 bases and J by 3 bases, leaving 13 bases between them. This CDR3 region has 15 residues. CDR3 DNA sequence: TGTGCCAGAAGCGCCGAATGGACAGACACCGGGGAGCTGTTTTTT. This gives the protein CARSAEWTDTGELFF.

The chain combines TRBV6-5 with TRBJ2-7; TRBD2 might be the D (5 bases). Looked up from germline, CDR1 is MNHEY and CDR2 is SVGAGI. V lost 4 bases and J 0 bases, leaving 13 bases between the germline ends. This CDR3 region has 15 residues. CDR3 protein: CASSLGSASSYEQYF. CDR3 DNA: TGTGCCAGCAGTTTAGGGAGCGCTAGCTCCTACGAGCAGTACTTC.

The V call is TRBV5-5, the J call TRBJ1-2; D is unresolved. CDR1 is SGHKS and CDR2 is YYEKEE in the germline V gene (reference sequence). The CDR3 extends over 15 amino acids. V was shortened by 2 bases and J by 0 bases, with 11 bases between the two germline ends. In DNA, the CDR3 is TGTGCCAGCAGCTTAGGAGCGGCCTCTAACTATGGCTACACCTTC. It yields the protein CASSLGAASNYGYTF.

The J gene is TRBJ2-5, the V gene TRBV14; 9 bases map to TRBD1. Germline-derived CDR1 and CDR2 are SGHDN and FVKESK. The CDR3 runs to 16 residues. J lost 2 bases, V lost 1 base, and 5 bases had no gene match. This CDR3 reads CASSQVLGTGQETQYF. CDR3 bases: TGTGCCAGCAGCCAAGTACTCGGGACAGGGCAAGAGACCCAGTACTTC.

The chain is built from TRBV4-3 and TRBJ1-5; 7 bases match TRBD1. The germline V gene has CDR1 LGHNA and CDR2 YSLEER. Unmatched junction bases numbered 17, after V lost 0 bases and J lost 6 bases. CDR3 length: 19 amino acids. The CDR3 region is CASSQDPGEQGGSGQPQHF. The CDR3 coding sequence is TGCGCCAGCAGCCAAGATCCCGGGGAACAAGGGGGCTCAGGTCAGCCCCAGCATTTT.

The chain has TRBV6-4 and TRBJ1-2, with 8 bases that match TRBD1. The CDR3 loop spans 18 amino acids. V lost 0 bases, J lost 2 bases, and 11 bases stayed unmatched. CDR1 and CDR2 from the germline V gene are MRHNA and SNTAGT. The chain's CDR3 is CASSDSPGQETRNYGYTF. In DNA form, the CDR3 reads TGTGCCAGCAGTGACTCACCGGGACAGGAGACGAGAAACTATGGCTACACCTTC.

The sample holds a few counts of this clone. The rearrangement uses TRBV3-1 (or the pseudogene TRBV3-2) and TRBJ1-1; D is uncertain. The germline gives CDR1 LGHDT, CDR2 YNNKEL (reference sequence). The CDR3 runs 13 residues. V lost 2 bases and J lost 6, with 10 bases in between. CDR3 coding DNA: TGTGCCAGCAGCCAAACGGGGAATGCTGAAGCTTTCTTT. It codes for CASSQTGNAEAFF.

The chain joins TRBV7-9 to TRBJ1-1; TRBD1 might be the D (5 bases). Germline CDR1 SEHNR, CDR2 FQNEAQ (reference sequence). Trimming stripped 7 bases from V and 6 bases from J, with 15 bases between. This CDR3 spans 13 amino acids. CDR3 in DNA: TGTGCCAGCACCCCCTCCGGGGGAGCTGAAGCTTTCTTT. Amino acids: CASTPSGGAEAFF.

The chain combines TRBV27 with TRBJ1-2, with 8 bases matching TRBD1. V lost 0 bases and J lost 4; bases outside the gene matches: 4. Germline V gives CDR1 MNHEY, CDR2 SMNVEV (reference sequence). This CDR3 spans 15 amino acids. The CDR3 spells CASSLSFRGLYGYTF. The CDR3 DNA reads TGTGCCAGCAGTTTATCGTTCAGGGGGCTCTATGGCTACACCTTC.

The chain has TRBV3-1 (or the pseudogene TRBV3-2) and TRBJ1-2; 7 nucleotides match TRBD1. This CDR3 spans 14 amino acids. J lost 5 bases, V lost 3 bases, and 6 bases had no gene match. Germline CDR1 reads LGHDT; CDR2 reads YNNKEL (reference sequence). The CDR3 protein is CASSQPTGSYGYTF. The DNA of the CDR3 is TGTGCCAGCAGCCAGCCGACAGGGTCGTATGGCTACACCTTC.

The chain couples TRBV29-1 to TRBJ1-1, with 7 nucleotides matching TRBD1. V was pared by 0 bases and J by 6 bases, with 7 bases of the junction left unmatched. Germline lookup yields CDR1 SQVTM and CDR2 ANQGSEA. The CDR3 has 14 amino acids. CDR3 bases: TGCAGCGTTGAAGACCGGGGGCAGGGGGCTGAAGCTTTCTTT. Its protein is CSVEDRGQGAEAFF. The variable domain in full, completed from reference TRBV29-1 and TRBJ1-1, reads SAVISQKPSRDICQRGTSLTIQCQVDSQVTMMFWYRQQPGQSLTLIATANQGSEATYESGFVIDKFPISRPNLTFSTLTVSNMSPEDSSIYLCSVEDRGQGAEAFFGQGTRLTVV.

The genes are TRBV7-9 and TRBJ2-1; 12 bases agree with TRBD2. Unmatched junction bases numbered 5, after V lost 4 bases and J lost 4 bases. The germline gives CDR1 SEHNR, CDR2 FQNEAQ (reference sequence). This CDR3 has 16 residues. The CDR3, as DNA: TGTGCCAGCAGCTCGTCCGGGACTAGCGGGTACAATGAGCAGTTCTTC. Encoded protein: CASSSSGTSGYNEQFF.

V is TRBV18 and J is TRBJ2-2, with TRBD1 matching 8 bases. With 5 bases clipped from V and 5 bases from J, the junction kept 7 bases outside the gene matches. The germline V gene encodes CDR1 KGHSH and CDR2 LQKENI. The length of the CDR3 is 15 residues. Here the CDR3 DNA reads TGTGCCAGCTCAACCGACAGGGGTCGGACCGGGGAGCTGTTTTTT. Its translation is CASSTDRGRTGELFF.

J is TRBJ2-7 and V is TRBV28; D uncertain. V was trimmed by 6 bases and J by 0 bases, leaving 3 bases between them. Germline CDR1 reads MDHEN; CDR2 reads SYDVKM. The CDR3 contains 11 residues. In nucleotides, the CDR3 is TGTGCCAGCAGGATCTCCTACGAGCAGTACTTC. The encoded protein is CASRISYEQYF.

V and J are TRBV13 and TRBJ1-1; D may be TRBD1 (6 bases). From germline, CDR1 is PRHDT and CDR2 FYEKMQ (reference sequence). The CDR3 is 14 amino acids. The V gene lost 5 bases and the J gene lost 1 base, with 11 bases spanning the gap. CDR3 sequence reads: CASSPEDRNTEAFF. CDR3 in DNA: TGTGCCAGCAGCCCCGAGGACAGGAACACTGAAGCTTTCTTT. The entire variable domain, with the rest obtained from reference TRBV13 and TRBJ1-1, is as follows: AAGVIQSPRHLIKEKRETATLKCYPIPRHDTVYWYQQGPGQDPQFLISFYEKMQSDKGSIPDRFSAQQFSDYHSELNMSSLELGDSALYFCASSPEDRNTEAFFGQGTRLTVV.

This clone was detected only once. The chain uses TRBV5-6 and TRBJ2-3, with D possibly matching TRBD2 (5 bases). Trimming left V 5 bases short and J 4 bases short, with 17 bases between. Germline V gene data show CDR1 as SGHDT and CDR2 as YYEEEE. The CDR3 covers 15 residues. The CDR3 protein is CASRSGIGRADTQYF. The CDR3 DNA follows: TGTGCCAGCAGGTCGGGGATTGGCCGCGCAGATACGCAGTATTTT.

This chain's CDR3 is CASSPPRGVNQPQHF. CDR3 coding DNA: TGTGCCAGCAGCCCCCCCCGAGGGGTGAATCAGCCCCAGCATTTT. The J gene is TRBJ1-5, the V gene TRBV6-6; the D gene is possibly TRBD1 (5 bases). The CDR3 runs to 15 residues. Trimming removed 6 bases from V and 4 bases from J, with 16 bases in between. Germline V gene sequence: CDR1 MNHNY, CDR2 SVGAGI (reference sequence).

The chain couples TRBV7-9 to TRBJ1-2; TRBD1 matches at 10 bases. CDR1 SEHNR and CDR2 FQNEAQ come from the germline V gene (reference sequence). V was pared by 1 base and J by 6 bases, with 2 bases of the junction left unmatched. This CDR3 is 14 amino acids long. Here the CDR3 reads CASSLEGQGHGYTF. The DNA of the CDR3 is TGTGCCAGCAGCTTAGAGGGACAGGGGCATGGCTACACCTTC. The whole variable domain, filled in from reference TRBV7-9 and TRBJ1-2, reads DTGVSQNPRHKITKRGQNVTFRCDPISEHNRLYWYRQTLGQGPEFLTYFQNEAQLEKSRLLSDRFSAERPKGSFSTLEIQRTEQGDSAMYLCASSLEGQGHGYTFGSGTRLTVV.

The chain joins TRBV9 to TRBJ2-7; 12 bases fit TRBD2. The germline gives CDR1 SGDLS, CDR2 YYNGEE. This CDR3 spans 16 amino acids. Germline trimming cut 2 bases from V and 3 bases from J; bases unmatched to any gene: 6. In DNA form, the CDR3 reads TGTGCCAGCAGCGTGACTAGCGGGGGCCCCATCTACGAGCAGTACTTC. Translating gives CASSVTSGGPIYEQYF.

CDR3 residues: CASSPRDSEKNIQYF. In DNA form, the CDR3 reads TGTGCCAGCAGCCCAAGGGACAGCGAGAAAAACATTCAGTACTTC. The rearrangement uses TRBV11-3 and TRBJ2-4, with TRBD1 matching over 7 bases. The V gene end was trimmed by 5 bases and the J gene end by 4 bases; junction bases not matched to a gene: 8. The CDR3 sequence is 15 residues long. The germline gives CDR1 SGHNT, CDR2 YENEEA.

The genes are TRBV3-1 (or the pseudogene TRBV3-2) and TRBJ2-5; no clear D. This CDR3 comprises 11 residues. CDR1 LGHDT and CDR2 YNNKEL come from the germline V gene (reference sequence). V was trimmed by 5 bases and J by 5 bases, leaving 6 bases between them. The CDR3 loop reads CASSFQETQYF. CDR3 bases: TGTGCCAGCAGCTTCCAGGAGACCCAGTACTTC.

Here the CDR3 DNA reads TGCGCCAGCAGCCAGGGAGGGGACTCTGGAAACACCATATATTTT. It codes for CASSQGGDSGNTIYF. This rearrangement joins TRBV4-3 to TRBJ1-3; TRBD1 might be the D (5 bases). Germline loops: CDR1 LGHNA, CDR2 YSLEER. Trimming pared 3 bases from V and 0 bases from J, leaving 9 bases between. This CDR3 is 15 amino acids long.

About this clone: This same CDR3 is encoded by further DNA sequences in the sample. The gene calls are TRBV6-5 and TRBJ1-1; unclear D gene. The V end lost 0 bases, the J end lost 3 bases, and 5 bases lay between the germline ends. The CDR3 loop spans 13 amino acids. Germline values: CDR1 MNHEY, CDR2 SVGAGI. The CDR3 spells CASSYSGYTEAFF. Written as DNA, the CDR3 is TGTGCCAGCAGTTACTCGGGGTACACTGAAGCTTTCTTT.